These 23 T cell receptor beta chains were sequenced from one sample in a study of shared clonotypes between healthy human individuals. Libraries were prepared by immunoSEQ multiplex PCR; TCRdb keeps only in-frame clonotypes and omits some of them. Among about 1.1 million clones listed, roughly 80% were seen once. Sequenced: memory CD4+ T cells from PBMCs. Subset denoted: CD45RA-negative fraction. The receptors were gathered from a man aged 18 to 29 in good health. Some clones in this sample may be carry-over from other donors' samples.

This clone was recorded only once. The chain is built from TRBV6-6 and TRBJ1-1; 7 bases align to TRBD1. The germline gives CDR1 MNHNY, CDR2 SVGAGI (reference sequence). Unmatched junction bases numbered 10, after V lost 8 bases and J lost 4 bases. The length of the CDR3 is 14 residues. CDR3 amino acids: CASRNRGEGTEAFF. Written as DNA, the CDR3 is TGTGCCAGCCGAAACAGGGGAGAAGGCACTGAAGCTTTCTTT.

The chain carries TRBV30 and TRBJ2-5, with 10 bases fitting TRBD1. The DNA end is more similar to TRBJ2-7, so the J call may be wrong. CDR1 GTSNPN and CDR2 SVGIG come from the germline V gene (reference sequence). This CDR3 comprises 13 residues. In DNA, the CDR3 is TGTGCCTGGAGGGGGACAGGGGCCATCGAGCAGTACTTC. Translating it yields CAWRGTGAIEQYF.

The gene calls are TRBV7-8 and TRBJ2-7; D is uncertain. The CDR3 contains 14 residues. Trimming shortened V by 5 bases and J by 0 bases, and 11 bases separated the two germline ends. Germline CDR1 SGHVS, CDR2 FQNEAQ. The CDR3 loop is CASSAYPSSYEQYF. CDR3 nucleotide sequence: TGTGCCAGCAGCGCCTACCCCAGCTCCTACGAGCAGTACTTC.

CDR3 nucleotides: TGTGCCAGTAGTATTCCAAGAGGCTTTAGCTATGGCTACACCTTC. Its translation is CASSIPRGFSYGYTF. This chain links TRBV19 with TRBJ1-2; no reliable D call. Germline V gene sequence: CDR1 LNHDA, CDR2 SQIVND (reference sequence). Between the trimmed V and J ends, which lost 3 bases and 4 bases, there was a span of 15 bases. The CDR3 length is 15 residues.

A note on this clone: Other nucleotide sequences from this sample produce the same CDR3. The chain carries TRBV9 and TRBJ2-1, with a weak D call TRBD1 (6 bases). CDR3 length: 16 amino acids. The germline V and J ends were trimmed by 0 bases and 0 bases, with 10 bases remaining between them. Germline CDR1 and CDR2: SGDLS and YYNGEE. CDR3 loop: CASSVATGSSYNEQFF. CDR3 DNA sequence: TGTGCCAGCAGCGTAGCTACAGGGAGCTCCTACAATGAGCAGTTCTTC.

The rearrangement joins TRBV2 to TRBJ2-7, with TRBD2 identical over 8 bases. Germline assignment: CDR1 SNHLY and CDR2 FYNNEI. The J segment lost 6 bases and the V segment lost 6 bases, leaving 7 bases of the junction unmatched. The CDR3 has 13 residues. This CDR3 is CASRQREIGEQYF. The CDR3 nucleotides are TGTGCCAGCAGACAGCGGGAGATCGGCGAGCAGTACTTC. Filled out from reference TRBV2 and TRBJ2-7, the complete variable domain reads EPEVTQTPSHQVTQMGQEVILRCVPISNHLYFYWYRQILGQKVEFLVSFYNNEISEKSEIFDDQFSVERPDGSNFTLKIRSTKLEDSAMYFCASRQREIGEQYFGPGTRLTVT.

The count of this clone is one. The chain uses TRBV7-2 and TRBJ2-1; 10 bases fit TRBD2. The length of the CDR3 is 19 residues. Unmatched junction bases numbered 16, after V lost 8 bases and J lost 0 bases. CDR1 and CDR2 from the germline V gene are SGHTA and FQGNSA. In DNA, the CDR3 is TGTGCCAGCGCGGTCGGAGCGGGGGGGATTATAAGCTCCTACAATGAGCAGTTCTTC. This gives the protein CASAVGAGGIISSYNEQFF.

This chain joins TRBV19 and TRBJ2-1; TRBD2 agrees at 11 bases. The CDR3 has 13 amino acids. The junction had 12 bases not matched to a gene; V was cut back by 9 bases and J by 14 bases. Germline loops: CDR1 LNHDA, CDR2 SQIVND (reference sequence). The CDR3 here is CASGTSGSRVEFF. In DNA, the CDR3 is TGTGCCAGCGGGACTAGCGGATCCCGGGTGGAGTTCTTC.

The chain links TRBV2 to TRBJ2-1; D possibly corresponds to TRBD1 (6 bases). The CDR3 is made up of 12 amino acids. Germline assignment: CDR1 SNHLY and CDR2 FYNNEI. Between the trimmed V and J ends, which lost 6 bases and 6 bases, there was a span of 9 bases. The CDR3 DNA follows: TGTGCCAGCAGGACGGACAGCAATGAGCAGTTCTTC. Its protein is CASRTDSNEQFF.

This chain joins TRBV4-1 and TRBJ2-5, with D possibly matching TRBD2 (6 bases). The J call may be faulty, since TRBJ2-7 better matches the DNA end. This CDR3 region has 16 residues. The germline CDR1 and CDR2 sequences are MGHRA and YSYEKL. The chain's CDR3 is CASSQGEARGAYEQYF. Here the CDR3 DNA reads TGCGCCAGCAGCCAAGGGGAGGCCCGAGGCGCCTACGAGCAGTACTTC.

V is TRBV5-1 and J is TRBJ1-2; D is uncertain. The CDR3 covers 13 residues. In germline, CDR1 is SGHRS, CDR2 YFSETQ. V was shortened by 4 bases and J by 4 bases, with 11 bases between the two germline ends. CDR3 region: CASSLTRFYGYTF. The CDR3 DNA sequence: TGCGCCAGCAGCCTGACCAGGTTCTATGGCTACACCTTC.

The CDR3, as DNA: TGTGCCAGCAGCTTAAAGGACACCGGGGAGCTGTTTTTT. Protein sequence: CASSLKDTGELFF. The chain combines TRBV7-2 with TRBJ2-2; D is ambiguous. The length of the CDR3 is 13 residues. With 2 bases removed from V and 3 bases from J, the gap between germline ends came to 4 bases. Germline CDR1 and CDR2: SGHTA and FQGNSA.

As regards this clone: This likely traces to a read error, being one base from a far larger clone. The chain employs TRBV29-1 and TRBJ1-5; D gene uncertain. This CDR3 spans 14 amino acids. Germline assignment: CDR1 SQVTM and CDR2 ANQGSEA. CDR3 sequence reads: CGVGEQYSNQPQHF. In nucleotides, the CDR3 is TGCGGCGTTGGAGAGCAATATAGCAATCAGCCCCAGCATTTT.

This chain links TRBV4-2 with TRBJ2-7; D gene ambiguous. The CDR3 length is 13 residues. The V and J ends lost 0 bases and 6 bases respectively, with 9 bases between them. Germline V gives CDR1 LGHNA, CDR2 YNFKEQ. The CDR3 loop reads CASSQDLFSEQYF. The CDR3 DNA reads as TGTGCCAGCAGCCAAGACCTATTTAGCGAGCAGTACTTC.

The chain combines TRBV10-2 with TRBJ1-2; 9 nucleotides match TRBD1. The CDR3 has 16 residues. J was trimmed by 6 bases and V by 2 bases; bases with no gene match: 10. CDR1 and CDR2 from the germline V gene are WSHSY and SAAADI. CDR3: CASSEPRTGDVDGYTF. CDR3 in DNA: TGCGCCAGCAGTGAGCCACGGACAGGGGACGTGGATGGCTACACCTTC.

V is TRBV10-3 and J is TRBJ2-7; D gene uncertain. Germline CDR1 reads ENHRY; CDR2 reads SYGVKD. There are 12 residues in the CDR3. The V gene lost 6 bases and the J gene lost 7 bases, with 13 bases spanning the gap. The CDR3 nucleotides are TGTGCCATCAGCCCATCCCTCCAAGAGCAGTACTTC. This sequence encodes CAISPSLQEQYF.

The chain has TRBV19 and TRBJ1-5; TRBD1 agrees at 8 bases. Germline lookup yields CDR1 LNHDA and CDR2 SQIVND (reference sequence). Germline trimming cut 4 bases from V and 0 bases from J; bases unmatched to any gene: 5. This CDR3 is 16 amino acids long. CDR3 DNA: TGTGCCAGTAGTACCTGGACAGGGAATAGCAATCAGCCCCAGCATTTT. Protein sequence: CASSTWTGNSNQPQHF.

This chain connects TRBV2 to TRBJ1-3; TRBD1 matches 7 bases. V lost 6 bases, J lost 4 bases, and 6 bases stayed unmatched. The CDR3 is made up of 14 amino acids. Looked up from germline, CDR1 is SNHLY and CDR2 is FYNNEI. The CDR3 reads CASRTGSQGNTIYF. CDR3 nucleotides: TGTGCCAGCAGGACAGGGTCTCAGGGAAACACCATATATTTT.

V and J are TRBV7-8 and TRBJ2-7, with TRBD2 matching over 7 bases. Germline V gives CDR1 SGHVS, CDR2 FQNEAQ. Trimming took 5 bases from V and 0 from J; bases not matched to a gene: 7. The CDR3 consists of 15 residues. The DNA of the CDR3 is TGTGCCAGCAGCCCGCGGGAGTACTACTCCTACGAGCAGTACTTC. This gives the protein CASSPREYYSYEQYF.

This clone has a single count. This rearrangement joins TRBV19 to TRBJ2-7; TRBD2 matches 8 bases. Germline values: CDR1 LNHDA, CDR2 SQIVND (reference sequence). This CDR3 contains 15 residues. Trimming took 8 bases from V and 5 from J; bases not matched to a gene: 14. In DNA form, the CDR3 reads TGTGCCAGTGGAACCGGGACTAGGGGCTTTAACGAGCAGTACTTC. It encodes CASGTGTRGFNEQYF.

The chain combines TRBV5-5 with TRBJ1-3; no firm D call. Germline loops: CDR1 SGHKS, CDR2 YYEKEE (reference sequence). Trimming removed 4 bases at V and 0 bases at J, with 14 bases between. The length of the CDR3 is 16 residues. CDR3 bases: TGTGCCAGCAGCGGCGCTCCGCACCTCTCTGGAAACACCATATATTTT. It yields the protein CASSGAPHLSGNTIYF.

J is TRBJ1-3 and V is TRBV7-6; maybe TRBD1 (6 bases). The germline CDR1 and CDR2 sequences are SGHVS and FNYEAQ. This CDR3 comprises 18 residues. The V and J ends lost 5 bases and 0 bases respectively, with 20 bases between them. As DNA, the CDR3 is TGTGCCAGCAGCCTCAGCGCCCCAACAGGGCTCTCTGGAAACACCATATATTTT. Translated: CASSLSAPTGLSGNTIYF.

This clone came up once. The chain is built from TRBV7-2 and TRBJ1-1, with a possible D match to TRBD1 (5 bases). The CDR3 has 15 amino acids. Germline values: CDR1 SGHTA, CDR2 FQGNSA. Deletions cut 5 bases from V and 5 bases from J, with 18 bases between. The CDR3 DNA reads TGTGCCAGCAGCAAACGACAGAATCCCAGGACTGAAGCTTTCTTT. Encoded protein: CASSKRQNPRTEAFF.